These T cell receptor beta chains were read from a single sample in a study of siplizumab effects on memory and regulatory T cells. The data were produced by immunoSEQ multiplex PCR, yet TCRdb's version contains in-frame clones alone and is incomplete. The sample records about 100,000 clones, 75% to 95% being singletons. The specimen sequenced was CD4+ T cells sorted from blood. The source is a human donor in good health. Each CDR3 is given with its conserved first and last residue. A D gene is named only where the DNA matches it firmly. Part of the rows lack a size; the others show once, few, many or a class for expanded clones.

TRBJ2-5,-,-,TRBV19,TGTGCCAGTAGTAAGGGGAGGGGGGCCCAAGAGACCCAGTACTTC,CASSKGRGAQETQYF
TRBJ2-7,-,-,TRBV21-1,TGTGCCAGCAGCGGACGGACAGGGCTAGACTACGAGCAGTACTTC,CASSGRTGLDYEQYF
TRBJ1-1,-,-,TRBV29-1,TGCAGCGTCCGAAAGGACGGAAACACTGAAGCTTTCTTT,CSVRKDGNTEAFF
TRBJ1-2,-,TRBD1,TRBV19,TGTGCCACCCTTACAGGGGCCTATGGCTACACCTTC,CATLTGAYGYTF
TRBJ1-4,-,-,TRBV28,TGTGCCAGCAGACACAGGGCACATAATGAAAAACTGTTTTTT,CASRHRAHNEKLFF
TRBJ1-2,-,-,TRBV11-2,TGTGCCAGCAGCTTATGGGTTAGTGGCTACACCTTC,CASSLWVSGYTF
TRBJ2-5,-,-,TRBV29-1,TGCAGCCCATGGAGGGGTGGCGAGACCCAGTACTTC,CSPWRGGETQYF
TRBJ1-2,-,-,TRBV5-1,TGCGCCAGCAGCAAGCAGGACACCTATGGCTACACCTTC,CASSKQDTYGYTF
TRBJ1-4,-,-,TRBV6-6,TGTGCCAGCAGTTACTCGGGTGAAAAACTGTTTTTT,CASSYSGEKLFF
TRBJ2-7,few,-,TRBV7-2,TGTGCCAGCAGCCGAGTCTCTGGTTCCTACGAGCAGTACTTC,CASSRVSGSYEQYF
TRBJ2-2,-,TRBD1,TRBV9,TGTGCCAGCAGCCCCTATCAGGGGGCCAACACCGGGGAGCTGTTTTTT,CASSPYQGANTGELFF
TRBJ1-5,-,TRBD1,TRBV29-1,TGCAGCGTTGCAGGGGGAGGTCAGCCCCAGCATTTT,CSVAGGGQPQHF
TRBJ1-5,once,-,TRBV6-5,TGTGCCACCGGGGGGCTTGGGGAGCCCCAGCATTTT,CATGGLGEPQHF
TRBJ1-2,-,-,TRBV19,TGTGCCAGTAGTCACTGGACGGGTGGCTACACCTTC,CASSHWTGGYTF
TRBJ2-3,-,-,TRBV11-2,TGTGCCAGCAGCTTAAGCCGATCAGATACGCAGTATTTT,CASSLSRSDTQYF
TRBJ2-1,-,-,TRBV4-3,TGCGCCAGCAGCCAAGATATGAGGGGGTCGTGGAATGAGCAGTTCTTC,CASSQDMRGSWNEQFF
TRBJ2-2,-,-,TRBV25-1,TGTGCCAGCAGGTGGGGGCTTGGGGAGCTGTTTTTT,CASRWGLGELFF
TRBJ2-6,-,TRBD1,TRBV12-5,TGTGCTAGTGGTTTGTCCTTAGGGACAGGGAATTCTGGGGCCAACGTCCTGACTTTC,CASGLSLGTGNSGANVLTF
TRBJ2-1,-,-,TRBV15,TGTGCCACCAGCAGAGAGGGTGGGAGTGCTTGGAATGAGCAGTTCTTC,CATSREGGSAWNEQFF
TRBJ2-3,-,TRBD1,TRBV2,TGTGCCAGCAGGCCGACAGGGGGGGGAGATACGCAGTATTTT,CASRPTGGGDTQYF
TRBJ1-1,-,-,TRBV18,TGTGCCAGCTCACCACCGGGTTACTCGGGCACTGAAGCTTTCTTT,CASSPPGYSGTEAFF
TRBJ2-7,-,-,TRBV28,TGTGCCAGCAGTTTAGGCGGCAGGGTGAATCACGAGCAGTACTTC,CASSLGGRVNHEQYF
TRBJ2-7,-,TRBD2,TRBV30,TGTGCCTGGAGTAAACCGGGACTATCCTACGAGCAGTACTTC,CAWSKPGLSYEQYF
TRBJ2-1,-,TRBD2,TRBV5-1,TGCGCCAGCAGCTTAGGTAGCGGGGGTCTTCGCAATGAGCAGTTCTTC,CASSLGSGGLRNEQFF
TRBJ1-2,few,-,TRBV7-9,TGTGCCAGCAGCTTAGGACCCCCTGGGGGCTACACCTTC,CASSLGPPGGYTF
TRBJ1-5,few,TRBD1,TRBV15,TGTGCCACCAGCGGACAACCAGGGGGTCAGCCCCAGCATTTT,CATSGQPGGQPQHF
TRBJ1-5,-,-,TRBV28,TGTGCCAGCAACATAAAAAGGGGAGATCAGCCCCAGCATTTT,CASNIKRGDQPQHF
TRBJ1-2,-,-,TRBV7-9,TGTGCCAGCAGCCGAGGACGCGACTTTGGCTACACCTTC,CASSRGRDFGYTF
TRBJ2-7,-,-,TRBV5-1,TGCGCCAGCAGCTTGGGACAGGAAAACTACGAGCAGTACTTC,CASSLGQENYEQYF
TRBJ2-2,-,-,TRBV5-4,TGTGCCAGCAGCTTGTACCGTCACACCGGGGAGCTGTTTTTT,CASSLYRHTGELFF
TRBJ2-2,-,TRBD2,TRBV2,TGTGCCAGCAGCCCGGGACTAGCGGGGGGCGGGGAGCTGTTTTTT,CASSPGLAGGGELFF
TRBJ1-2,-,-,TRBV6-5,TGTGCCAGCAGACCCGTCCCGGGGGTCGATGGCTACACCTTC,CASRPVPGVDGYTF
TRBJ1-2,-,TRBD1,TRBV2,TGTGCCAGCAGGGGACAGGGGCTCTATGGCTACACCTTC,CASRGQGLYGYTF
TRBJ1-4,few,TRBD1,TRBV19,TGTGCCAGTGGGACAGGGGTAAACACTAATGAAAAACTGTTTTTT,CASGTGVNTNEKLFF
TRBJ1-2,-,-,TRBV6-6,TGTGCCAGCAGTTACTCTAGAGGAAATGGCTACACCTTC,CASSYSRGNGYTF
TRBJ2-3,-,-,TRBV5-5,TGTGCCAGCAGCTTAAACCGGGACACAGATACGCAGTATTTT,CASSLNRDTDTQYF
TRBJ2-1,-,TRBD2,TRBV5-1,TGCGCCAGCAGCTTGTTTCGCGGGGGGGTATACAATGAGCAGTTCTTC,CASSLFRGGVYNEQFF
TRBJ1-1,-,-,TRBV10-3,TGTGCCATCAGGGGGGGGCAGGGGAACACTGAAGCTTTCTTT,CAIRGGQGNTEAFF